These 29 T cell receptor beta chains originate from one sample sequenced in a study of shared clonotypes between healthy human individuals. Produced via immunoSEQ multiplex PCR; TCRdb's table is partial and in-frame only. In the table there are millions of clones, about 94% of which are singletons. CD45RO-negative CD8 cells positively selected for CCR7 made up the naive population, which excluded terminally differentiated effector memory CD45RA+ cells. Input material: naive CD8+ T cells sorted from blood. Every receptor here comes from a man between 18 and 29 years old in good health.

The J gene is TRBJ1-4, the V gene TRBV13, with D maybe TRBD1 (5 bases). The CDR3 spans 17 residues. Germline CDR1 PRHDT, CDR2 FYEKMQ (reference sequence). Trimming shortened V by 0 bases and J by 2 bases, and 13 bases separated the two germline ends. The CDR3 sequence is CASSLGVGRGTNEKLFF. In DNA, the CDR3 is TGTGCCAGCAGCTTAGGGGTCGGCCGGGGGACTAATGAAAAACTGTTTTTT. Filled out from reference TRBV13 and TRBJ1-4, the complete variable domain reads AAGVIQSPRHLIKEKRETATLKCYPIPRHDTVYWYQQGPGQDPQFLISFYEKMQSDKGSIPDRFSAQQFSDYHSELNMSSLELGDSALYFCASSLGVGRGTNEKLFFGSGTQLSVL.

The chain employs TRBV7-9 and TRBJ2-7; no firm D call. The CDR3 has 12 residues. Germline CDR1 reads SEHNR; CDR2 reads FQNEAQ (reference sequence). Trimming stripped 5 bases from V and 5 bases from J, with 10 bases between. CDR3 sequence reads: CASSPAFNEQYF. Written as DNA, the CDR3 is TGTGCCAGCAGCCCTGCCTTTAACGAGCAGTACTTC.

This chain links TRBV10-2 with TRBJ2-7; D gene unclear. CDR1 WSHSY and CDR2 SAAADI come from the germline V gene. Trimming stripped 0 bases from V and 2 bases from J, with 23 bases between. The CDR3 spans 19 residues. The CDR3 protein is CASSESRNGPTGFTYEQYF. Here the CDR3 DNA reads TGCGCCAGCAGTGAGTCGAGGAACGGTCCGACTGGGTTCACCTACGAGCAGTACTTC.

The chain uses TRBV4-3 and TRBJ1-1, with D possibly matching TRBD1 (5 bases). Between the trimmed V and J ends, which lost 3 bases and 3 bases, there was a span of 17 bases. This CDR3 has 16 amino acids. Germline-derived CDR1 and CDR2 are LGHNA and YSLEER. The CDR3 DNA reads TGCGCCAGCAGCCAGGGCCTTTGGGGGGGGGACACTGAAGCTTTCTTT. Protein product: CASSQGLWGGDTEAFF.

As concerns this clone: The identical CDR3 is also encoded by other nucleotide sequences in the sample. The rearrangement joins TRBV6-5 to TRBJ2-2, with D unclear. Per the germline V gene, CDR1 is MNHEY and CDR2 is SVGAGI. Trimming shortened V by 3 bases and J by 4 bases, and 6 bases separated the two germline ends. The CDR3 sequence is 13 residues long. The CDR3 DNA reads as TGTGCCAGCAGTTATTTTTCCACCGGGGAGCTGTTTTTT. Its protein is CASSYFSTGELFF.

This sequence joins TRBV7-9 and TRBJ1-4; D not certain. The CDR3 is 14 residues long. Germline V gene sequence: CDR1 SEHNR, CDR2 FQNEAQ (reference sequence). V was clipped by 5 bases and J by 10 bases, with 17 bases between them. In nucleotides, the CDR3 is TGTGCCAGCAGCCCAAGCCCTGGGCCAGGAAAACTGTTTTTT. Amino acid sequence: CASSPSPGPGKLFF.

Only one count was recorded for this clone. The CDR3 coding sequence is TGTGCCAGCAGTGAAACGGTTGCCCAGTTCTTC. Encoded protein: CASSETVAQFF. This chain connects TRBV6-1 to TRBJ2-1; D gene uncertain. The CDR3 covers 11 residues. Germline lookup yields CDR1 MNHNS and CDR2 SASEGT. With 2 bases removed from V and 13 bases from J, the gap between germline ends came to 9 bases.

The chain recombines TRBV30 with TRBJ2-1, with D maybe TRBD1 (5 bases). The CDR3 sequence is 13 residues long. CDR1 and CDR2 from the germline V gene are GTSNPN and SVGIG (reference sequence). The germline V and J ends were trimmed by 1 base and 9 bases, with 13 bases remaining between them. In DNA, the CDR3 is TGTGCCTGGAGTGAAGGGGTAGCTCTTGAGCAGTTCTTC. This gives the protein CAWSEGVALEQFF.

The rearrangement links TRBV10-2 to TRBJ2-7, with D maybe TRBD2 (5 bases). The CDR3 runs 15 residues. CDR1 and CDR2 (germline): WSHSY, SAAADI. With 7 bases removed from V and 6 bases from J, the gap between germline ends came to 22 bases. CDR3 region: CASTETSPIPFEQYF. As DNA, the CDR3 is TGCGCCAGCACCGAAACTAGTCCAATCCCTTTCGAGCAGTACTTC.

The chain employs TRBV4-3 and TRBJ2-3, with D perhaps TRBD2 (5 bases). The CDR3 has 17 residues. Deletions cut 1 base from V and 0 bases from J, with 14 bases between. Germline-derived CDR1 and CDR2 are LGHNA and YSLEER. Here the CDR3 reads CASSQVPGGFSTDTQYF. The CDR3 DNA reads as TGCGCCAGCAGCCAAGTCCCGGGCGGGTTTAGCACAGATACGCAGTATTTT.

V usage is TRBV11-2 and J usage is TRBJ2-3, with a weak D call TRBD2 (6 bases). The CDR3 runs to 17 residues. The germline CDR1 and CDR2 sequences are SGHAT and FQNNGV. V lost 5 bases to trimming and J lost 2 bases, with 20 bases between them. The CDR3: CASSPLLVAALTDTQYF. CDR3 coding DNA: TGTGCCAGCAGCCCTCTTCTAGTAGCGGCACTCACAGATACGCAGTATTTT.

This clone was recorded only once. The genes are TRBV5-3 and TRBJ2-7; maybe TRBD2 (6 bases). TRBV5-3 is an open reading frame whose function is uncertain. The CDR3 consists of 18 residues. The V gene lost 4 bases and the J gene lost 2 bases, with 25 bases spanning the gap. CDR3 amino acids: CARSHSEEGSREAYEQYF. CDR3 DNA sequence: TGTGCCAGAAGCCATAGTGAGGAAGGGTCAAGGGAGGCCTACGAGCAGTACTTC.

This clone was picked up one time. The V gene is TRBV5-8, the J gene TRBJ2-6; no firm D call. The CDR3 loop spans 13 amino acids. CDR1 and CDR2 from the germline V gene are SGHTS and YDEGEE. V was clipped by 6 bases and J by 0 bases, with 4 bases between them. CDR3 nucleotides: TGTGCCAGCACCCGCTCTGGGGCCAACGTCCTGACTTTC. This gives the protein CASTRSGANVLTF.

This clone showed up just a few times. V usage is TRBV4-1 and J usage is TRBJ1-1, with D uncertain. The germline V and J ends were trimmed by 0 bases and 4 bases, with 6 bases remaining between them. Germline CDR1 is MGHRA and CDR2 is YSYEKL. This CDR3 is built from 13 residues. This chain's CDR3 is CASSQDKRTEAFF. The CDR3 coding sequence is TGCGCCAGCAGCCAAGATAAGCGCACTGAAGCTTTCTTT.

With respect to this clone: The same CDR3 can be traced to other DNA sequences in this sample. The chain joins TRBV4-3 to TRBJ2-7, with 12 bases lining up with TRBD2. Germline loops: CDR1 LGHNA, CDR2 YSLEER. V lost 4 bases and J lost 4; bases outside the gene matches: 2. The CDR3 contains 14 residues. CDR3: CASSPGLAGYEQYF. DNA of the CDR3: TGCGCCAGCAGCCCAGGACTAGCGGGATACGAGCAGTACTTC.

The sample holds one count of this clone. V is TRBV15 and J is TRBJ1-1; D might be TRBD1 (6 bases). The V gene's germline CDR1 is LNHNV and CDR2 YYDKDF (reference sequence). This CDR3 region has 17 residues. V lost 0 bases to trimming and J lost 0 bases, with 14 bases between them. Here the CDR3 reads CATSREGGQRMNTEAFF. CDR3 nucleotides: TGTGCCACCAGCAGAGAGGGGGGGCAGAGGATGAACACTGAAGCTTTCTTT.

The rearrangement joins TRBV7-6 to TRBJ2-2; 12 bases map to TRBD2. V lost 6 bases and J lost 3; bases outside the gene matches: 2. This CDR3 region has 15 residues. Germline V gene data show CDR1 as SGHVS and CDR2 as FNYEAQ. The CDR3 DNA reads as TGTGCCAGCAGTAGACTAGCGGGGGACACCGGGGAGCTGTTTTTT. The encoded protein is CASSRLAGDTGELFF.

CDR3 DNA: TGTGCCAGCAGCGCCGGGACAGCGCATGGCTACACCTTC. This sequence encodes CASSAGTAHGYTF. The V and J genes are TRBV6-5 and TRBJ1-2, with TRBD1 identical over 7 bases. Germline trimming cut 6 bases from V and 6 bases from J; bases unmatched to any gene: 7. The CDR3 spans 13 residues. Germline CDR1 is MNHEY and CDR2 is SVGAGI.

The V call is TRBV7-6, the J call TRBJ2-2, with 9 bases that match TRBD2. The length of the CDR3 is 15 residues. Germline V CDR1 and CDR2: SGHVS, FNYEAQ. V dropped 4 bases and J dropped 6; count of bases not matched to a gene: 6. DNA for the CDR3: TGTGCCAGCAGCTCGCCTAGCGGGAAGGCCGGGGAGCTGTTTTTT. As protein: CASSSPSGKAGELFF.

The chain combines TRBV9 with TRBJ1-4, with D uncertain. Germline V lookup: CDR1 SGDLS, CDR2 YYNGEE. V was pared by 0 bases and J by 3 bases, with 9 bases between. CDR3 length: 15 amino acids. The CDR3 DNA sequence: TGTGCCAGCAGCGTAGGGCGGGGTGCTAATGAAAAACTGTTTTTT. Its translation is CASSVGRGANEKLFF.

The chain carries TRBV6-1 and TRBJ2-3, with 11 bases lining up with TRBD2. V gave up 0 bases and J gave up 4 bases; unmatched junction bases: 12. Germline CDR1 is MNHNS and CDR2 is SASEGT. The length of the CDR3 is 19 residues. The CDR3 sequence: CASSEAGLAGGTRADTQYF. In nucleotides, the CDR3 is TGTGCCAGCAGTGAAGCGGGGCTAGCGGGGGGTACCCGCGCAGATACGCAGTATTTT.

CDR3 bases: TGCGCCAGCAGCCAAGAACCGGGACTAGCGGGAGGGATCCACGAGCAGTACTTC. Protein product: CASSQEPGLAGGIHEQYF. V gene TRBV4-1 combines with J gene TRBJ2-7; 16 bases are a match to TRBD2. The CDR3 is 18 amino acids. Germline V lookup: CDR1 MGHRA, CDR2 YSYEKL. Unmatched junction bases numbered 7, after V lost 0 bases and J lost 5 bases.

This chain links TRBV7-9 with TRBJ2-7; 9 nucleotides agree with TRBD1. V was pared by 5 bases and J by 4 bases, with 6 bases of the junction left unmatched. CDR1 is SEHNR and CDR2 is FQNEAQ in the germline V gene (reference sequence). This CDR3 has 14 amino acids. CDR3 bases: TGTGCCAGCAGCGCCGGGGACAGGGAATACGAGCAGTACTTC. Amino acids: CASSAGDREYEQYF.

This rearrangement joins TRBV9 to TRBJ2-7; 9 nucleotides agree with TRBD1. Trimming cost V 4 bases and J 5 bases; bases outside gene matches: 4. The CDR3 covers 13 residues. Germline V gives CDR1 SGDLS, CDR2 YYNGEE. CDR3 loop: CASSRQGVDEQYF. DNA of the CDR3: TGTGCCAGCAGCAGACAGGGGGTAGACGAGCAGTACTTC.

This rearrangement joins TRBV6-5 to TRBJ2-1; TRBD1 aligns across 8 bases. With 6 bases clipped from V and 5 bases from J, the junction kept 3 bases outside the gene matches. This CDR3 is 13 amino acids long. Germline V lookup: CDR1 MNHEY, CDR2 SVGAGI. CDR3 amino acids: CASSQGANNEQFF. Here the CDR3 DNA reads TGTGCCAGCAGCCAGGGGGCGAACAATGAGCAGTTCTTC.

This clone has just one count. This chain uses TRBV10-1 with TRBJ2-1, with TRBD2 matching over 10 bases. CDR1 WNHNN and CDR2 SYGVQD come from the germline V gene (reference sequence). The length of the CDR3 is 18 residues. Trimming cost V 2 bases and J 4 bases; bases outside gene matches: 11. The CDR3 here is CASSESLVLAGDYNEQFF. The CDR3 coding sequence is TGCGCCAGCAGTGAGAGCCTAGTTCTAGCGGGGGATTACAATGAGCAGTTCTTC.

The chain carries TRBV28 and TRBJ1-1; D remains unclear. The V end lost 7 bases, the J end lost 7 bases, and 16 bases lay between the germline ends. The length of the CDR3 is 13 residues. CDR1 is MDHEN, CDR2 SYDVKM, per germline. The CDR3 sequence is CASNILGWDEAFF. CDR3 sequence (DNA): TGTGCCAGCAACATTTTGGGGTGGGATGAAGCTTTCTTT.

The chain combines TRBV13 with TRBJ2-7; no clear D gene. The length of the CDR3 is 16 residues. Trimming took 3 bases from V and 2 from J, leaving 17 bases between them. CDR1 is PRHDT and CDR2 is FYEKMQ in the germline V gene (reference sequence). CDR3 loop: CASSFPGRANPYEQYF. The CDR3 DNA sequence: TGTGCCAGCAGCTTCCCCGGTAGGGCCAACCCCTACGAGCAGTACTTC. The whole variable domain, filled in from reference TRBV13 and TRBJ2-7, reads AAGVIQSPRHLIKEKRETATLKCYPIPRHDTVYWYQQGPGQDPQFLISFYEKMQSDKGSIPDRFSAQQFSDYHSELNMSSLELGDSALYFCASSFPGRANPYEQYFGPGTRLTVT.

This chain links TRBV5-6 with TRBJ2-4, with a weak D call TRBD2 (6 bases). The CDR3 totals 16 residues. Between the trimmed V and J ends, which lost 0 bases and 2 bases, there was a span of 12 bases. Germline CDR1 is SGHDT and CDR2 is YYEEEE. The CDR3 loop reads CASSLAPGDSKNIQYF. In nucleotides, the CDR3 is TGTGCCAGCAGCTTGGCCCCGGGGGACTCCAAAAACATTCAGTACTTC.